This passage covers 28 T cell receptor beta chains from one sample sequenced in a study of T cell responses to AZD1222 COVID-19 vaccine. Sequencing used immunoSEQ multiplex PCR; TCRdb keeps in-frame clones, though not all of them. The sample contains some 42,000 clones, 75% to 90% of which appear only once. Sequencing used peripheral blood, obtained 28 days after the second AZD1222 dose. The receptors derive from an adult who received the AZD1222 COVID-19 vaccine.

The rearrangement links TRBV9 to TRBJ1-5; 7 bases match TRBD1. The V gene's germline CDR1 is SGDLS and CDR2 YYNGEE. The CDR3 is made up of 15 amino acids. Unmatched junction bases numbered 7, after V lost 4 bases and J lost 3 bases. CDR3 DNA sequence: TGTGCCAGCAGCAAAGACAGGGCCGTCAATCAGCCCCAGCATTTT. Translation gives CASSKDRAVNQPQHF.

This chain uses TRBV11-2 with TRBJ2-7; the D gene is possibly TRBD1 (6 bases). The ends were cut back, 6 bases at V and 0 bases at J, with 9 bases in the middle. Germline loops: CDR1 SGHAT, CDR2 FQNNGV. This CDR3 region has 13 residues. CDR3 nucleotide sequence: TGTGCCAGCAGGAGGACAGCCTCCTACGAGCAGTACTTC. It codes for CASRRTASYEQYF. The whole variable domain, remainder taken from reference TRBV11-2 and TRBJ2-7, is EAGVAQSPRYKIIEKRQSVAFWCNPISGHATLYWYQQILGQGPKLLIQFQNNGVVDDSQLPKDRFSAERLKGVDSTLKIQPAKLEDSAVYLCASRRTASYEQYFGPGTRLTVT.

Here the CDR3 DNA reads TGTGCCAGCAGCGGCGACAGGGAAGGGTATGGCTACACCTTC. Amino acid sequence: CASSGDREGYGYTF. This chain connects TRBV3-1 (or the pseudogene TRBV3-2) to TRBJ1-2; the match to TRBD1 covers 7 bases. The CDR3 runs 14 residues. Germline CDR1 LGHDT, CDR2 YNNKEL (reference sequence). V was clipped by 5 bases and J by 5 bases; unmatched bases: 8.

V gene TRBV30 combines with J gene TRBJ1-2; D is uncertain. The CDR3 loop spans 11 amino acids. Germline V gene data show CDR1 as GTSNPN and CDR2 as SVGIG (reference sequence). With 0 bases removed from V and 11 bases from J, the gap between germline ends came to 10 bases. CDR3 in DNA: TGTGCCTGGAGTGTACTCCAGGTATACACCTTC. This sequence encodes CAWSVLQVYTF.

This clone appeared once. The CDR3 nucleotides read TGTGCCAGCAGCTTTTCCTTAACGGAAGGTTCACCCCTCCACTTT. This sequence encodes CASSFSLTEGSPLHF. The chain couples TRBV7-2 to TRBJ1-6; the D is unclear. The germline V and J ends were trimmed by 3 bases and 9 bases, with 15 bases remaining between them. This CDR3 has 15 residues. Germline CDR1 is SGHTA and CDR2 is FQGNSA.

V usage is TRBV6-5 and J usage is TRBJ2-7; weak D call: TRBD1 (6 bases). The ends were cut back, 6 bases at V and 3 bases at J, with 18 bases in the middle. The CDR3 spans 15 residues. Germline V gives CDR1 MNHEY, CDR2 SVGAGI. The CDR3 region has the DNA TGTGCCAGCAGGATAACCCAAGGACAGTACTACGAGCAGTACTTC. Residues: CASRITQGQYYEQYF.

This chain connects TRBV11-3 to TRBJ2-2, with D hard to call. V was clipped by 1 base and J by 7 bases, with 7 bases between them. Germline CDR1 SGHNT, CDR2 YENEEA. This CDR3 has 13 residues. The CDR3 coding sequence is TGTGCCAGCAGCTTAGTGGGTGGCGGGGAGCTGTTTTTT. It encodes CASSLVGGGELFF.

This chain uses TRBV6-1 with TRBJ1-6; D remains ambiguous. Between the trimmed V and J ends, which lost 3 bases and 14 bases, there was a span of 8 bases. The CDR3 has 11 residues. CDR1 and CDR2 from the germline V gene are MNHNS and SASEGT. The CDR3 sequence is CASSDLSTLHF. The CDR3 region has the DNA TGTGCCAGCAGTGATCTCTCTACCCTCCACTTT.

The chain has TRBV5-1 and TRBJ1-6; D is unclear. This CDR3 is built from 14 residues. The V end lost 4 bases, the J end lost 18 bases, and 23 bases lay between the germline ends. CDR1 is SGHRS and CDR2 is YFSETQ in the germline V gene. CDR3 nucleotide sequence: TGCGCCAGCAGCCCGGACGGGCCCGGGTCTGGCGGCCACTTT. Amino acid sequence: CASSPDGPGSGGHF. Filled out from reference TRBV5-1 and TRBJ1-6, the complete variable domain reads KAGVTQTPRYLIKTRGQQVTLSCSPISGHRSVSWYQQTPGQGLQFLFEYFSETQRNKGNFPGRFSGRQFSNSRSEMNVSTLELGDSALYLCASSPDGPGSGGHFGNGTRLTVT.

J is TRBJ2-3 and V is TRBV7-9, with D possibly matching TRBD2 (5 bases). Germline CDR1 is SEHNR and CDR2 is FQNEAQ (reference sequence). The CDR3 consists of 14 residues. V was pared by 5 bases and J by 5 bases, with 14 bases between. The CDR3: CASSRSRGLDTQYF. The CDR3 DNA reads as TGTGCCAGCAGCCGCTCCCGGGGTTTAGATACGCAGTATTTT.

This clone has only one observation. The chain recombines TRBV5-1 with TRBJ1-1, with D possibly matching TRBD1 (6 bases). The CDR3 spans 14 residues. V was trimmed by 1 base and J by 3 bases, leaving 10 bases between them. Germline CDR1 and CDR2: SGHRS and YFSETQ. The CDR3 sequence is CASSLTGSHTEAFF. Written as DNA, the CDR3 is TGCGCCAGCAGCTTGACAGGGAGTCACACTGAAGCTTTCTTT.

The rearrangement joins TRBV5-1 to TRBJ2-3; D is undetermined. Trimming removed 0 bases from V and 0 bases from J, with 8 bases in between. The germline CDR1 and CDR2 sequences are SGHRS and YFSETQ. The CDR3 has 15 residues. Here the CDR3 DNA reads TGCGCCAGCAGCTTGGTGGCAGCCAGCACAGATACGCAGTATTTT. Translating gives CASSLVAASTDTQYF.

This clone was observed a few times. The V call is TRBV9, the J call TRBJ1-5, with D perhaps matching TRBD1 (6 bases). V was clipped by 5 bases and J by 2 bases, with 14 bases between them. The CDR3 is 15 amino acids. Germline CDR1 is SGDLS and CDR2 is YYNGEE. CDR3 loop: CASSRTAVGNQPQHF. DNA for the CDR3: TGTGCCAGCAGTAGGACAGCCGTGGGCAATCAGCCCCAGCATTTT.

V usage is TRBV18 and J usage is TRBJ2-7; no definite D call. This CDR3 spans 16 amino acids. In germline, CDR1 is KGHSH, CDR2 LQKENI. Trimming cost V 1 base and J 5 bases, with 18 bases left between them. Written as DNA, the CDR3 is TGTGCCAGCTCACCACTCGTCCATGGGCTCTTGGACGAGCAGTACTTC. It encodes CASSPLVHGLLDEQYF.

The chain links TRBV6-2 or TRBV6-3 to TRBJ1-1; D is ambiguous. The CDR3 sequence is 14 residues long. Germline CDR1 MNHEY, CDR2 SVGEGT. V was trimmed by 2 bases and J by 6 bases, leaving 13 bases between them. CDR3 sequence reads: CASSYQSSYPEAFF. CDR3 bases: TGTGCCAGCAGTTACCAGTCCTCGTATCCTGAAGCTTTCTTT.

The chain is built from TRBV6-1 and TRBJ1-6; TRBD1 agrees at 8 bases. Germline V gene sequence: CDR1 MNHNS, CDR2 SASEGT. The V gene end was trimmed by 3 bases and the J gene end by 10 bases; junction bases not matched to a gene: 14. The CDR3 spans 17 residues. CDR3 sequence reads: CASSDHGRGQNSSPLHF. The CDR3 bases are TGTGCCAGCAGTGACCACGGCAGGGGGCAAAACTCATCACCCCTCCACTTT.

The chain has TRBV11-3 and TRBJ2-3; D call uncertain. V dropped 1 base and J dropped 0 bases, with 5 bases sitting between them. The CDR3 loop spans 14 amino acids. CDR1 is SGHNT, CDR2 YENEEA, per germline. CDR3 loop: CASSLAASTDTQYF. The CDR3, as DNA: TGTGCCAGCAGCTTAGCGGCCAGCACAGATACGCAGTATTTT.

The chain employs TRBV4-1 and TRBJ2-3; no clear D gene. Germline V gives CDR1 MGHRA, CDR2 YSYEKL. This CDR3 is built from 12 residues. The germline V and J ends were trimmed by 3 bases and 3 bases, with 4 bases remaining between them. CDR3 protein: CASSQITDTQYF. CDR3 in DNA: TGCGCCAGCAGCCAGATAACAGATACGCAGTATTTT.

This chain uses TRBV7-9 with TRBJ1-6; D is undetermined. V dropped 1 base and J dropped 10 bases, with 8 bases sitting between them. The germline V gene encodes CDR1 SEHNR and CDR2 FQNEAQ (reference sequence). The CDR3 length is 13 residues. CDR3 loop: CASSLVSGSPLHF. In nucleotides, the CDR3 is TGTGCCAGCAGCTTAGTTTCAGGCTCACCCCTCCACTTT.

The CDR3 region is CASSLGTGNYGYTF. CDR3 nucleotides: TGCGCCAGCAGCTTAGGGACAGGGAACTATGGCTACACCTTC. This chain connects TRBV5-1 to TRBJ1-2; 9 bases are shared with TRBD1. CDR1 is SGHRS, CDR2 YFSETQ, per germline. Trimming cost V 2 bases and J 2 bases; bases outside gene matches: 1. CDR3 length: 14 amino acids.

CDR3 amino acids: CSVGGLNQPQHF. In DNA form, the CDR3 reads TGCAGCGTTGGGGGACTAAATCAGCCCCAGCATTTT. The J gene is TRBJ1-5, the V gene TRBV29-1; tentatively, D is TRBD1 (5 bases). This CDR3 is 12 amino acids long. From germline, CDR1 is SQVTM and CDR2 ANQGSEA. V was trimmed by 4 bases and J by 4 bases, leaving 8 bases between them.

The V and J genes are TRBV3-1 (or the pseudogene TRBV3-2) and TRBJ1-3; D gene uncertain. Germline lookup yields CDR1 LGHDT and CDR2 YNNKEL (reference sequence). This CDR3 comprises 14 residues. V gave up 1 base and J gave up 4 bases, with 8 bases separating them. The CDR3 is CASSQGAGGNTIYF. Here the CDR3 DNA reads TGTGCCAGCAGCCAAGGGGCTGGAGGAAACACCATATATTTT.

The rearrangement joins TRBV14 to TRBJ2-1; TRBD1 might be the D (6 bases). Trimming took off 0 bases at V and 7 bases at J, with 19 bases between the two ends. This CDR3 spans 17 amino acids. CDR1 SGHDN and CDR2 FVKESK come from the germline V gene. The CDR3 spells CASSQDIPRTVKNEQFF. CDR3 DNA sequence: TGTGCCAGCAGCCAAGATATTCCACGGACAGTGAAGAATGAGCAGTTCTTC.

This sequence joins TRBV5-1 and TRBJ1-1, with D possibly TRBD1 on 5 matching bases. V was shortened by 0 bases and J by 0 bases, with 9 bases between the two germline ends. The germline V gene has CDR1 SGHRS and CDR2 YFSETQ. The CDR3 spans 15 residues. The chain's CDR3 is CASSLAGGMNTEAFF. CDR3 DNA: TGCGCCAGCAGCTTGGCCGGGGGAATGAACACTGAAGCTTTCTTT.

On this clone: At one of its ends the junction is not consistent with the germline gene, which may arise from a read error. The CDR3, as DNA: TGTGCCAGCAGCTTACTACCTAGCGGGCGTACAACCACTTGCTTC. Translating it yields CASSLLPSGRTTTCF. V is TRBV11-2 and J is TRBJ2-7; 8 bases agree with TRBD2. This CDR3 spans 15 amino acids. CDR1 and CDR2 (germline): SGHAT, FQNNGV.

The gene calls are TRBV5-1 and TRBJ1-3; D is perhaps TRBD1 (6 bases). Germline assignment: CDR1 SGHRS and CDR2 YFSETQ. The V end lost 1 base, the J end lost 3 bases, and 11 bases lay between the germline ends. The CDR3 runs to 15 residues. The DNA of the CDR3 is TGCGCCAGCAGCTTGACAGGGAACTTTGGAAACACCATATATTTT. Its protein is CASSLTGNFGNTIYF.

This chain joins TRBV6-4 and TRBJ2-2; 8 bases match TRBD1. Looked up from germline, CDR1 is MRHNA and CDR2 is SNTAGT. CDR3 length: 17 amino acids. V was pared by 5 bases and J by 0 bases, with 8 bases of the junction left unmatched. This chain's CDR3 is CASSTPDRVSNTGELFF. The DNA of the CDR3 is TGTGCCAGCAGTACCCCGGACAGGGTCTCGAACACCGGGGAGCTGTTTTTT.

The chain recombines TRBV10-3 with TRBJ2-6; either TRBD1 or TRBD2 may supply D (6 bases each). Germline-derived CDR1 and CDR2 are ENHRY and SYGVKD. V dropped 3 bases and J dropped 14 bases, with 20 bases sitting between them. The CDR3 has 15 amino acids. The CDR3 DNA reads TGTGCCATCAGTGACTCAAAGGGGGAGGCACTTTTCCTGACTTTC. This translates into CAISDSKGEALFLTF.